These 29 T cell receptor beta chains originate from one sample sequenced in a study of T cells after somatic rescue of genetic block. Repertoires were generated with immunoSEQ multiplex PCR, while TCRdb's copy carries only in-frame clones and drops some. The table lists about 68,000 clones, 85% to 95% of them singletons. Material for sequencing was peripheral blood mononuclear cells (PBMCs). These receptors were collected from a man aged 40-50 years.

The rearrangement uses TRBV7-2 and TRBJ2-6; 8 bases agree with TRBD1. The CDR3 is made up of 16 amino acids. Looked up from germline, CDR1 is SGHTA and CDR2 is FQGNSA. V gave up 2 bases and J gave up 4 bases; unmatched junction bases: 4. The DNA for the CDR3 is TGTGCCAGCAGCTTACAGGGGGCTCGCGGGGCCAACGTCCTGACTTTC. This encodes CASSLQGARGANVLTF. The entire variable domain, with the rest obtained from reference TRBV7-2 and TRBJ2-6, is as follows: GAGVSQSPSNKVTEKGKDVELRCDPISGHTALYWYRQSLGQGLEFLIYFQGNSAPDKSGLPSDRFSAERTGGSVSTLTIQRTQQEDSAVYLCASSLQGARGANVLTFGAGSRLTVL.

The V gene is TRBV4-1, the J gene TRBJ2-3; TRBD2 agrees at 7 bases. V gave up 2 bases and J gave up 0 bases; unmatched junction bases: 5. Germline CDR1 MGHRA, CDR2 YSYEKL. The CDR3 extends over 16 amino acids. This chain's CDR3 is CASSQRLASSTDTQYF. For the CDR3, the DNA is TGCGCCAGCAGCCAAAGACTAGCCTCTAGCACAGATACGCAGTATTTT.

This chain's CDR3 is CASSLFFMDTGELFF. DNA for the CDR3: TGTGCCAGCAGTTTATTTTTTATGGACACCGGGGAGCTGTTTTTT. V is TRBV27 and J is TRBJ2-2, with D unresolved. CDR3 length equals 15 residues. V dropped 1 base and J dropped 3 bases, with 9 bases sitting between them. Germline lookup yields CDR1 MNHEY and CDR2 SMNVEV (reference sequence).

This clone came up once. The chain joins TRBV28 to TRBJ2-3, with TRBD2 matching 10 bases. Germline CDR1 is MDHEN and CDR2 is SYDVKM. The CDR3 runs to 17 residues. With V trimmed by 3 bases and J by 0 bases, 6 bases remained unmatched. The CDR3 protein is CASSFETSGSSTDTQYF. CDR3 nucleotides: TGTGCCAGCAGTTTCGAGACTAGCGGGTCTAGCACAGATACGCAGTATTTT.

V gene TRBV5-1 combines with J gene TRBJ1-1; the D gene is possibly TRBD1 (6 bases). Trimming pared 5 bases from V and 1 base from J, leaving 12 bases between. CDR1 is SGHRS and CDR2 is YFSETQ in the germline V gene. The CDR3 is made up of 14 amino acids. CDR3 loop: CASRTGHANTEAFF. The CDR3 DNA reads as TGCGCCAGCAGGACGGGACACGCGAACACTGAAGCTTTCTTT.

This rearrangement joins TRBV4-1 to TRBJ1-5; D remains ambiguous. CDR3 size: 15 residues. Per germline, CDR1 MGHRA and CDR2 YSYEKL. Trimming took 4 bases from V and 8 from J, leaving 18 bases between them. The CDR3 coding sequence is TGCGCCAGCAGCCCGCTGGTAGGTCGCAGAGAGCCCCAGCATTTT. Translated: CASSPLVGRREPQHF.

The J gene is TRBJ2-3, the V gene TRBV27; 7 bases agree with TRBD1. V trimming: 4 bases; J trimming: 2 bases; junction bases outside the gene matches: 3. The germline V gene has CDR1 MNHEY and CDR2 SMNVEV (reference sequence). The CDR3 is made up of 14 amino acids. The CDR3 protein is CASSSRGTTDTQYF. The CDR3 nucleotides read TGTGCCAGCAGTTCCAGGGGGACCACAGATACGCAGTATTTT.

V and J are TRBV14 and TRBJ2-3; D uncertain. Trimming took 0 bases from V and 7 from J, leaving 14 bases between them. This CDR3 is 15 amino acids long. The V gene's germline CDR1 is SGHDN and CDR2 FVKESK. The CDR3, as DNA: TGTGCCAGCAGCCAAGAAGGGATGGGTTCACATACGCAGTATTTT. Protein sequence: CASSQEGMGSHTQYF.

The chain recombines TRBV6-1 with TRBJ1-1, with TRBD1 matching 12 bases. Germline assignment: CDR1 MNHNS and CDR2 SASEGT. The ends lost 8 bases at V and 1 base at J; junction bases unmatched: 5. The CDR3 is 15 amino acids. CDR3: CASRDRGQSNTEAFF. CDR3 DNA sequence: TGTGCCAGCCGGGACAGGGGGCAATCGAACACTGAAGCTTTCTTT.

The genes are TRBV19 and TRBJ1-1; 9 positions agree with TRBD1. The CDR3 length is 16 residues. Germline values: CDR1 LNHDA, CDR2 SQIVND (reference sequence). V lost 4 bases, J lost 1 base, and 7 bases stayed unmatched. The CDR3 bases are TGTGCCAGTAGTAAGGGATGGGACAGGGCGAACACTGAAGCTTTCTTT. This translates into CASSKGWDRANTEAFF.

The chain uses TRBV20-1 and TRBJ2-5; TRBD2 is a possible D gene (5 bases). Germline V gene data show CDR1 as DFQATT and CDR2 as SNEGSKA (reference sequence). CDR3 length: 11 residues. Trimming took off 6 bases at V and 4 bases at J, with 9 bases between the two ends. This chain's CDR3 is CSASGGETQYF. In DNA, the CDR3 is TGCAGTGCGAGTGGAGGAGAGACCCAGTACTTC.

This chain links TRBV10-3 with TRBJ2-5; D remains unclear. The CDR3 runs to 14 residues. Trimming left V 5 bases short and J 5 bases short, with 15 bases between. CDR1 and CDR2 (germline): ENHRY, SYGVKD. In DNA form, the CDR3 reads TGTGCCATCAGTCAGGCCCCCCTGGGTGAGACCCAGTACTTC. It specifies CAISQAPLGETQYF.

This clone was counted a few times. The CDR3 loop reads CASSTASGATSWGLETQYF. Here the CDR3 DNA reads TGTGCCAGTAGTACGGCTAGCGGGGCTACTAGTTGGGGATTGGAGACCCAGTACTTC. This sequence joins TRBV19 and TRBJ2-5; the match to TRBD2 covers 9 bases. CDR1 LNHDA and CDR2 SQIVND come from the germline V gene (reference sequence). CDR3 length: 19 amino acids. Germline trimming cut 4 bases from V and 5 bases from J; bases unmatched to any gene: 20.

The CDR3 DNA reads TGTGCCAGCAGCCGTGGACAGGGGGTTCAATCACCCCTCCACTTT. Protein product: CASSRGQGVQSPLHF. The chain has TRBV7-9 and TRBJ1-6; TRBD1 agrees at 10 bases. The V gene's germline CDR1 is SEHNR and CDR2 FQNEAQ (reference sequence). This CDR3 comprises 15 residues. Germline trimming cut 5 bases from V and 10 bases from J; bases unmatched to any gene: 8.

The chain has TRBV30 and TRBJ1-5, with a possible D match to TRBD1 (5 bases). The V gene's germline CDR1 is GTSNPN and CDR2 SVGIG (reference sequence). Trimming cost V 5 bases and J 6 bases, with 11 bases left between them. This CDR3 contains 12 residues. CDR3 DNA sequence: TGTGCCTGGGACGGGGGAACTCAGCCCCAGCATTTT. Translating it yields CAWDGGTQPQHF.

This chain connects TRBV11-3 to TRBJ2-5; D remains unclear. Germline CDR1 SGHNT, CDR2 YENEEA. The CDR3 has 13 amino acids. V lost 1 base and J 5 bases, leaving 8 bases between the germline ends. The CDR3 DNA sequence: TGTGCCAGCAGCTTAGTGGGCCAGGAGACCCAGTACTTC. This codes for CASSLVGQETQYF.

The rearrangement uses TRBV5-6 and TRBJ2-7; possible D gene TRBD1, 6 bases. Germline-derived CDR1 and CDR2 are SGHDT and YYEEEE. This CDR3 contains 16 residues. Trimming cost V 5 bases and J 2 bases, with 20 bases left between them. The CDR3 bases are TGTGCCAGCAGTTCTCTAACCGGACAGAACCCCTACGAGCAGTACTTC. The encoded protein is CASSSLTGQNPYEQYF.

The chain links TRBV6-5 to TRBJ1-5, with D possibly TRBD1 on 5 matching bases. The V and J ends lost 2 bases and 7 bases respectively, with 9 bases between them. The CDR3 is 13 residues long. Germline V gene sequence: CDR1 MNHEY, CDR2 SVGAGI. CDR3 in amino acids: CASSYREGQPQHF. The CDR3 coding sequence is TGTGCCAGCAGTTACAGGGAGGGGCAGCCCCAGCATTTT.

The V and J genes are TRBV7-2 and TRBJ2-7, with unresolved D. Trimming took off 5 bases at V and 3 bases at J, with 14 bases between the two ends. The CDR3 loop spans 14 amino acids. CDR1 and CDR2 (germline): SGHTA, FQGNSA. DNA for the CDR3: TGTGCCAGCAGCCCCCAGAACGTACTCTACGAGCAGTACTTC. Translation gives CASSPQNVLYEQYF.

The CDR3 nucleotides are TGTGCCTGGACAAGAGAGGGCACCTACAATGAGCAGTTCTTC. The encoded protein is CAWTREGTYNEQFF. V usage is TRBV30 and J usage is TRBJ2-1, with D possibly matching TRBD2 (5 bases). The CDR3 has 14 residues. V lost 4 bases and J lost 2, with 12 bases in between. Germline V gives CDR1 GTSNPN, CDR2 SVGIG (reference sequence).

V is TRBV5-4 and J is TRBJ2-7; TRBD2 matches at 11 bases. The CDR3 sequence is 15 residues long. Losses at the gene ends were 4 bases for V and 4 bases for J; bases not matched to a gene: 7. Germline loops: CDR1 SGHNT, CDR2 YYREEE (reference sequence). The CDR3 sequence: CASSHEPSGRYEQYF. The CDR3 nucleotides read TGTGCCAGCAGCCATGAGCCTAGCGGGAGGTACGAGCAGTACTTC.

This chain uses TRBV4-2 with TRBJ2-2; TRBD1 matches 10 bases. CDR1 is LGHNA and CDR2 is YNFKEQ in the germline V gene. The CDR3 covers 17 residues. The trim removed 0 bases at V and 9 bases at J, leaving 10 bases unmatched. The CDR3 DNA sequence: TGTGCCAGCAGCCAAGACTCTACAGACAGGGGGCAAAGGGAGCTGTTTTTT. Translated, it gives CASSQDSTDRGQRELFF.

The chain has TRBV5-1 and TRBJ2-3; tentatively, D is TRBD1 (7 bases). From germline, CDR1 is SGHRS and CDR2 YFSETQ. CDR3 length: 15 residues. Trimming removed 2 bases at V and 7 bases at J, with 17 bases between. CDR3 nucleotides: TGCGCCAGCAGCTTCGGCGGGACAGATACAAATACGCAGTATTTT. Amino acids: CASSFGGTDTNTQYF.

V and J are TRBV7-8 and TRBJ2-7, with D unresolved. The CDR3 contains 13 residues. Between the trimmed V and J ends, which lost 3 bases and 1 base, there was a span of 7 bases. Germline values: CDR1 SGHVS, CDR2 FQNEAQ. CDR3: CASSFSGSYEQYF. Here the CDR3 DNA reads TGTGCCAGCAGCTTTTCAGGATCCTACGAGCAGTACTTC.

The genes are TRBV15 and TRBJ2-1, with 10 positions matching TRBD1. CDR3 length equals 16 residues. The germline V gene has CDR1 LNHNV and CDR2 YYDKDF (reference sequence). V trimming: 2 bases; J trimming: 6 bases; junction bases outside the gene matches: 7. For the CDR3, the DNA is TGTGCCACCAGCAGACCCCCGGACAGGGGGGGCAATGAGCAGTTCTTC. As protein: CATSRPPDRGGNEQFF.

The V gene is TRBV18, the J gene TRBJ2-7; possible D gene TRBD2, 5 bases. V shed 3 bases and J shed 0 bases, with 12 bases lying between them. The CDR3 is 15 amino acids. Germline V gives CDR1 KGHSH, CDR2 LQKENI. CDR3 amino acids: CASSPSPGSSYEQYF. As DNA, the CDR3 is TGTGCCAGCTCACCGAGTCCGGGAAGCTCCTACGAGCAGTACTTC.

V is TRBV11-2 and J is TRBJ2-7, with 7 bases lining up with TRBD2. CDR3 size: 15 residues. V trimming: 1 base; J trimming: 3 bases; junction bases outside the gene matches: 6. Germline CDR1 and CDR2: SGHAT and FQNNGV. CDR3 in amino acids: CASSLGGGGSYEQYF. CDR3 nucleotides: TGTGCCAGCAGCTTAGGAGGCGGGGGAAGCTACGAGCAGTACTTC. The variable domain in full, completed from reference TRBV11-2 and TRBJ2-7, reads EAGVAQSPRYKIIEKRQSVAFWCNPISGHATLYWYQQILGQGPKLLIQFQNNGVVDDSQLPKDRFSAERLKGVDSTLKIQPAKLEDSAVYLCASSLGGGGSYEQYFGPGTRLTVT.

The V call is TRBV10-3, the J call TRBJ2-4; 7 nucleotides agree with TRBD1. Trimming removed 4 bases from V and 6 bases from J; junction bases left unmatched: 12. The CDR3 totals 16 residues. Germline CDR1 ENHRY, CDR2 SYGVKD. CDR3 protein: CAISARGQAQINIQYF. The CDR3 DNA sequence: TGTGCCATCAGTGCGCGTGGACAGGCGCAAATAAACATTCAGTACTTC.

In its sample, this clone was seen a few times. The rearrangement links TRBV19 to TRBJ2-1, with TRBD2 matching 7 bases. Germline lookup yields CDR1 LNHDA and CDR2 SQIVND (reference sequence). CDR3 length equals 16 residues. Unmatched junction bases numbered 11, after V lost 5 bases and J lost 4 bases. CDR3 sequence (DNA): TGTGCCAGTAGTGTAATTCAGGGAGGGGTATACAATGAGCAGTTCTTC. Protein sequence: CASSVIQGGVYNEQFF.